One sample yielded the 23 T cell receptor beta chains listed below, sequenced in a study of T-cell memory formation after mild COVID-19. Via MiXCR, TCRdb re-called the 5' RACE reads, giving one row per CDR3 protein. This table holds approximately 500,000 distinct CDR3 sequences, 20% to 30% found once. Specimen: PBMCs or a T cell subset sorted from them (not recorded which). Every receptor here comes from an adult woman who had mild COVID-19 (a few samples of this study predate the infection). Cell type and time point are not known.

V and J are TRBV12-3 or TRBV12-4 and TRBJ2-1; D unresolved. Trimming stripped 3 bases from V and 3 bases from J, with 18 bases between. This CDR3 has 17 amino acids. CDR3 region: CASSFTSYLSDYNEQFF. In nucleotides, the CDR3 is TGTGCCAGCAGTTTCACATCCTATTTATCCGACTACAATGAGCAGTTCTTC.

The sample holds many counts of this clonotype. This chain joins TRBV12-3 or TRBV12-4 and TRBJ1-2; possible D gene TRBD1, 5 bases. CDR3 length equals 15 residues. Trimming took off 5 bases at V and 3 bases at J, with 16 bases between the two ends. CDR3 DNA sequence: TGTGCCAGCAGTAACCATACGAGAGGGGACTATGGCTACACCTTC. It yields the protein CASSNHTRGDYGYTF.

The CDR3 region has the DNA TGTGCCAGTAGTCCCCTGCCGCAGTTCACCGGGGAGCTGTTTTTT. This encodes CASSPLPQFTGELFF. The J gene is TRBJ2-2, the V gene TRBV19; D unclear. The CDR3 sequence is 15 residues long. The V end lost 5 bases, the J end lost 4 bases, and 14 bases lay between the germline ends. Looked up from germline, CDR1 is LNHDA and CDR2 is SQIVND (reference sequence).

This clonotype was counted only a few times. The CDR3 coding sequence is TGTGCCAGCAGCCAAGCGCGGAGCGGGGCTAAACTCTACAATGAGCAGTTCTTC. As protein: CASSQARSGAKLYNEQFF. The chain carries TRBV4-2 and TRBJ2-1; 7 bases map to TRBD2. J lost 3 bases, V lost 1 base, and 12 bases had no gene match. CDR1 is LGHNA, CDR2 YNFKEQ, per germline. There are 18 residues in the CDR3.

CDR3 loop: CASSYSTGTGEAFF. CDR3 bases: TGTGCCAGCAGTTACTCGACGGGGACCGGCGAAGCTTTCTTT. The chain recombines TRBV6-6 with TRBJ1-1; D is perhaps TRBD1 (5 bases). The V gene lost 0 bases and the J gene lost 8 bases, with 13 bases spanning the gap. Per germline, CDR1 MNHNY and CDR2 SVGAGI (reference sequence). CDR3 length: 14 amino acids.

CDR3 in amino acids: CASSLRDRAYEQYF. For the CDR3, the DNA is TGTGCCAGCAGCTTACGTGACAGGGCCTACGAGCAGTACTTC. The rearrangement links TRBV7-9 to TRBJ2-7; 7 nucleotides align to TRBD1. Germline V gene lookup returns CDR1 SEHNR and CDR2 FQNEAQ (reference sequence). Trimming removed 2 bases from V and 2 bases from J; junction bases left unmatched: 3. The CDR3 loop spans 14 amino acids.

This clonotype was seen only a few times. The chain couples TRBV12-3 or TRBV12-4 to TRBJ2-5; D unclear. CDR3 length equals 15 residues. V was trimmed by 11 bases and J by 5 bases, leaving 24 bases between them. The CDR3 loop reads CAPSVRGRRLETQYF. The CDR3 DNA sequence: TGTGCCCCCAGTGTCCGCGGACGGAGACTGGAGACCCAGTACTTC.

The V and J genes are TRBV4-1 and TRBJ1-5; D is perhaps TRBD1 (5 bases). Germline V gene sequence: CDR1 MGHRA, CDR2 YSYEKL. This CDR3 has 17 residues. V lost 0 bases and J lost 3, with 15 bases in between. CDR3 in DNA: TGCGCCAGCAGCCAAGATATTGGGGGGTCCCACAATCAGCCCCAGCATTTT. Translated: CASSQDIGGSHNQPQHF.

The sample holds a few counts of this clonotype. The chain is built from TRBV12-3 or TRBV12-4 and TRBJ2-2; maybe TRBD1 (6 bases). Trimming took 3 bases from V and 0 from J, leaving 17 bases between them. The CDR3 contains 18 residues. As DNA, the CDR3 is TGTGCCAGCAGTTTCTGGGGTATGGACAGACCGAACACCGGGGAGCTGTTTTTT. The encoded protein is CASSFWGMDRPNTGELFF.

The chain has TRBV4-1 and TRBJ1-2; maybe TRBD1 (6 bases). Per germline, CDR1 MGHRA and CDR2 YSYEKL. Trimming took 0 bases from V and 6 from J, leaving 17 bases between them. This CDR3 has 16 amino acids. In DNA, the CDR3 is TGCGCCAGCAGCCAAGATCCCTACAGGGTGGCGGATGGCTACACCTTC. Translation: CASSQDPYRVADGYTF.

The chain employs TRBV9 and TRBJ1-4, with a tentative D call TRBD1 (5 bases). Germline V gene data show CDR1 as SGDLS and CDR2 as YYNGEE. This CDR3 contains 14 residues. The germline V and J ends were trimmed by 3 bases and 7 bases, with 13 bases remaining between them. CDR3 DNA sequence: TGTGCCAGCAGCGAAATGGACGGGGGTGAAAAACTGTTTTTT. This sequence encodes CASSEMDGGEKLFF.

This clonotype was seen a handful of times. The chain employs TRBV12-3 or TRBV12-4 and TRBJ2-7; 7 bases are shared with TRBD1. V gave up 3 bases and J gave up 3 bases; unmatched junction bases: 5. The CDR3 runs to 14 residues. CDR3 region: CASSLTGKVYEQYF. CDR3 sequence (DNA): TGTGCCAGCAGTTTGACAGGGAAAGTCTACGAGCAGTACTTC.

This chain joins TRBV5-4 and TRBJ1-5; perhaps TRBD1 as D (6 bases). In germline, CDR1 is SGHNT, CDR2 YYREEE (reference sequence). V gave up 2 bases and J gave up 4 bases, with 13 bases separating them. This CDR3 has 15 residues. The CDR3 sequence is CASSLWGAQNQPQHF. DNA of the CDR3: TGTGCCAGCAGCTTATGGGGGGCGCAGAATCAGCCCCAGCATTTT. The variable domain in full, with the rest retrieved from reference TRBV5-4 and TRBJ1-5, is ETGVTQSPTHLIKTRGQQVTLRCSSQSGHNTVSWYQQALGQGPQFIFQYYREEENGRGNFPPRFSGLQFPNYSSELNVNALELDDSALYLCASSLWGAQNQPQHFGDGTRLSIL.

This chain joins TRBV5-1 and TRBJ1-1, with 8 positions matching TRBD1. Trimming cost V 3 bases and J 3 bases; bases outside gene matches: 13. There are 17 residues in the CDR3. Germline loops: CDR1 SGHRS, CDR2 YFSETQ. DNA for the CDR3: TGCGCCAGCAGCTCCCGCGGACAGGGTTTGGAGGACACTGAAGCTTTCTTT. Residues: CASSSRGQGLEDTEAFF.

This clonotype has only a few counts. The chain uses TRBV29-1 and TRBJ2-1, with D possibly being TRBD2 (6 bases). The CDR3 contains 14 residues. The germline V and J ends were trimmed by 4 bases and 0 bases, with 10 bases remaining between them. The germline V gene encodes CDR1 SQVTM and CDR2 ANQGSEA. CDR3 sequence: CSVAREYSYNEQFF. The CDR3 DNA sequence: TGCAGCGTTGCTCGGGAGTACTCCTACAATGAGCAGTTCTTC.

This clonotype has only a few counts. J is TRBJ2-2 and V is TRBV24-1; D is unclear. Trimming removed 0 bases from V and 7 bases from J, with 5 bases in between. The V gene's germline CDR1 is KGHDR and CDR2 SFDVKD. This CDR3 is built from 13 residues. Here the CDR3 reads CATSDLILGELFF. CDR3 in DNA: TGTGCCACCAGTGATTTGATTCTCGGGGAGCTGTTTTTT.

The chain's CDR3 is CASSLEGVSTDTQYF. CDR3 sequence (DNA): TGTGCCAGCAGCTTGGAGGGGGTGAGCACAGATACGCAGTATTTT. The chain couples TRBV7-9 to TRBJ2-3; D assignment may be TRBD1 or TRBD2 (6 bases each). Germline V lookup: CDR1 SEHNR, CDR2 FQNEAQ (reference sequence). CDR3 length: 15 amino acids. V was cut by 3 bases and J by 0 bases, with 10 bases left in between.

V usage is TRBV6-5 and J usage is TRBJ2-2, with 11 bases identical to TRBD2. Per germline, CDR1 MNHEY and CDR2 SVGAGI. J lost 4 bases, V lost 6 bases, and 4 bases had no gene match. The CDR3 runs 15 residues. The CDR3: CASRTSGSSTGELFF. CDR3 DNA sequence: TGTGCCAGCAGAACTAGCGGGAGCAGCACCGGGGAGCTGTTTTTT.

This clonotype was seen more than once but under ten times. The chain combines TRBV4-2 with TRBJ2-7; TRBD2 matches 8 bases. The CDR3 spans 14 residues. CDR1 and CDR2 from the germline V gene are LGHNA and YNFKEQ. The trim removed 1 base at V and 2 bases at J, leaving 1 base unmatched. Written as DNA, the CDR3 is TGTGCCAGCAGCCAAGGAGCGGGGGCCTACGAGCAGTACTTC. Translation: CASSQGAGAYEQYF.

Only a few counts were recorded for this clonotype. The V call is TRBV9, the J call TRBJ1-2, with TRBD1 as a possible D gene (5 bases). This CDR3 is 15 amino acids long. V gave up 0 bases and J gave up 3 bases, with 12 bases separating them. CDR1 is SGDLS, CDR2 YYNGEE, per germline. The DNA of the CDR3 is TGTGCCAGCAGCGTAGAAGGGGCCGGTGACTATGGCTACACCTTC. Protein: CASSVEGAGDYGYTF.

This chain joins TRBV18 and TRBJ2-7, with TRBD2 matching over 11 bases. V dropped 1 base and J dropped 4; count of bases not matched to a gene: 6. Germline V gene lookup returns CDR1 KGHSH and CDR2 LQKENI. The CDR3 consists of 16 residues. In DNA form, the CDR3 reads TGTGCCAGCTCACCACTAGCGGGGGGGGATCTATACGAGCAGTACTTC. Translated, it gives CASSPLAGGDLYEQYF.

V usage is TRBV6-5 and J usage is TRBJ1-1, with D possibly matching TRBD1 (5 bases). The V and J ends lost 0 bases and 4 bases respectively, with 15 bases between them. The CDR3 has 16 amino acids. CDR1 and CDR2 (germline): MNHEY, SVGAGI. For the CDR3, the DNA is TGTGCCAGCAGTTACTCGTGGGGGTTGGATATCACTGAAGCTTTCTTT. Translated, it gives CASSYSWGLDITEAFF.

The genes are TRBV7-9 and TRBJ2-7; D remains ambiguous. The CDR3 extends over 12 amino acids. Germline V gene data show CDR1 as SEHNR and CDR2 as FQNEAQ (reference sequence). V dropped 1 base and J dropped 5 bases, with 6 bases sitting between them. The DNA of the CDR3 is TGTGCCAGCAGCTTAGATTATCACGAGCAGTACTTC. This sequence encodes CASSLDYHEQYF.